This section outlines one TCR beta chain sequence together with its context. The data are from a study of blood T cell repertoires in COVID-19. Study information: Spain, Italy and the United States supplied samples that represented acute and convalescent COVID-19. T cells, B-cell-depleted T cells, or PBMCs supplied cDNA or gDNA.

The V gene's germline CDR1 is LNHDA and CDR2 SQIVND (reference sequence). V was clipped by 5 bases and J by 10 bases; unmatched bases: 6. This CDR3 has 14 amino acids. Original processing notes: For nucleated cells, counts were estimated from reference gene primer amplification. Sequenced by immunoSEQ multiplex PCR; TCRdb stores in-frame clones only, minus some. Clonal size and the V and J genes are those of that table, whereas D and trimming came from the DNA. Among over 200,000 clones, about nine tenths were seen once, and the ten largest hold under 7%. V and J are TRBV19 and TRBJ2-1, with 12 bases matching TRBD2. The source is a man between 60 and 75 years old who had recovered from COVID-19. The specimen sequenced was peripheral blood. CDR3 sequence reads: CASSLTGLAGEQFF. CDR3 sequence (DNA): TGTGCCAGTAGTCTAACCGGACTAGCGGGGGAGCAGTTCTTC.